Shown below are 5 T cell receptor beta chains from a single sample sequenced in a study of blood T cell repertoires in COVID-19. This table comes from immunoSEQ multiplex PCR, and its TCRdb copy is limited to in-frame clones, with some not included. The repertoire consists of 250,000 to 350,000 clones, with about 91% occurring once and the leading ten covering around 9.3%. The sequenced sample consisted of PBMCs or T cells enriched from blood (not recorded which). These receptors all come from a young woman who had recovered from COVID-19.

This clone was seen more than once but under ten times. The chain is built from TRBV6-2 or TRBV6-3 and TRBJ2-2, with D tentatively TRBD2 (6 bases). The CDR3 spans 18 residues. The V and J ends lost 0 bases and 0 bases respectively, with 14 bases between them. Germline-derived CDR1 and CDR2 are MNHEY and SVGEGT. CDR3 sequence reads: CASSYSLHGLSNTGELFF. CDR3 nucleotides: TGTGCCAGCAGTTACTCGCTGCACGGACTATCGAACACCGGGGAGCTGTTTTTT.

This chain uses TRBV5-1 with TRBJ1-2; D ambiguous. This CDR3 region has 13 residues. CDR1 is SGHRS, CDR2 YFSETQ, per germline. Trimming stripped 5 bases from V and 7 bases from J, with 15 bases between. The CDR3 DNA reads TGCGCCAGCAGAGCACCCCAGGCCTCTGGCTACACCTTC. Protein: CASRAPQASGYTF.

The chain has TRBV11-3 and TRBJ2-5; TRBD1 matches 9 bases. The CDR3 consists of 15 residues. The germline V gene encodes CDR1 SGHNT and CDR2 YENEEA. V shed 5 bases, J shed 5 bases, and the junction held 9 bases outside the gene matches. In nucleotides, the CDR3 is TGTGCCAGCAGCGCGGGACAGGGTAGGGGGGAGACCCAGTACTTC. Translated, it gives CASSAGQGRGETQYF.

This clone was observed at least ten times. The chain couples TRBV14 to TRBJ1-2; 8 positions agree with TRBD1. V was clipped by 6 bases and J by 6 bases; unmatched bases: 6. The CDR3 has 13 amino acids. The germline V gene encodes CDR1 SGHDN and CDR2 FVKESK. The CDR3 loop reads CASSRQGWDGYTF. CDR3 sequence (DNA): TGTGCCAGCAGTCGACAGGGGTGGGATGGCTACACCTTC.

This rearrangement joins TRBV24-1 to TRBJ2-1; 9 nucleotides agree with TRBD2. CDR1 KGHDR and CDR2 SFDVKD come from the germline V gene. With V trimmed by 4 bases and J by 7 bases, 7 bases remained unmatched. This CDR3 has 15 amino acids. The CDR3: CATSEPSGTANEQFF. For the CDR3, the DNA is TGTGCCACCAGTGAGCCTAGCGGGACGGCGAATGAGCAGTTCTTC.